The text below deals with one TCR beta chain. CDR3 and TCR beta VDJ profiling relied on genomic DNA as the template. TCRdb reanalysed the reads using MiXCR and keeps one entry per CDR3 protein. The table has approximately 300,000 distinct CDR3 sequences, under 65% seen once; the top ten hold 1.3%. The data derive from a study of CD8+CD57+ T cells in acquired aplastic anemia. All sequencing subjects had displayed CD8+CD57+ cell expansion on flow cytometry. Everyone among the patients had severe acquired aplastic anemia. No therapy was given to patients before blood sampling. The CDR3 runs to 16 residues. V lost 2 bases and J lost 3; bases outside the gene matches: 3.

This clonotype was obtained from a human donor with aplastic anemia. This chain joins TRBV6-7 and TRBJ2-7; 14 nucleotides agree with TRBD2. TRBV6-7 is noted as an ORF with a role that remains uncertain. Specimen: sorted CD4+, CD8+, or CD8+CD57+ T cells (not recorded which) from PBMCs. This CDR3 reads CASSYPGLAGVYEQYF. The CDR3 DNA reads as TGTGCCAGCAGTTACCCGGGACTAGCGGGGGTCTACGAGCAGTACTTC.